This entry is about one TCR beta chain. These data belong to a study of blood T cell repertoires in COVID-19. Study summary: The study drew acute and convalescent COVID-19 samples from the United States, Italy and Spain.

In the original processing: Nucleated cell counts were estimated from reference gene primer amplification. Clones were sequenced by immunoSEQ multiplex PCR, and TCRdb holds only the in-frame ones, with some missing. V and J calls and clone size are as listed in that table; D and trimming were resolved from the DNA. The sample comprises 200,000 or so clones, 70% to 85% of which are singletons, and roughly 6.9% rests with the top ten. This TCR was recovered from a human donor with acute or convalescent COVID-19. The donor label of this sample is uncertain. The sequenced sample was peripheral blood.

This CDR3 reads CASSEYRGRYSEAFF. The CDR3 DNA reads TGCGCCAGCAGTGAGTACAGGGGGCGCTATTCTGAAGCTTTCTTT. The chain has TRBV10-1 and TRBJ1-1; 9 nucleotides align to TRBD1. The CDR3 runs 15 residues. V was clipped by 1 base and J by 6 bases; unmatched bases: 6. Germline CDR1 and CDR2: WNHNN and SYGVQD (reference sequence).